These 6 T cell receptor beta chains originate from one sample sequenced in a study of blood T cell repertoires in COVID-19. The data were produced by immunoSEQ multiplex PCR, yet TCRdb's version contains in-frame clones alone and is incomplete. Altogether around 70,000 clones are present, more than 80% being singletons, with the ten largest covering roughly 20%. Material: peripheral blood. These receptors all stem from an older woman with acute or convalescent COVID-19.

The rearrangement uses TRBV10-3 and TRBJ2-1, with TRBD2 identical over 7 bases. The germline CDR1 and CDR2 sequences are ENHRY and SYGVKD. V lost 3 bases and J lost 4; bases outside the gene matches: 3. The length of the CDR3 is 14 residues. The CDR3 is CAISDGTNYNEQFF. The DNA for the CDR3 is TGTGCCATCAGTGACGGGACTAATTACAATGAGCAGTTCTTC.

This clone was detected a few times. V and J are TRBV7-9 and TRBJ2-1, with 8 nucleotides matching TRBD2. This CDR3 region has 17 residues. J lost 2 bases, V lost 5 bases, and 11 bases had no gene match. Germline-derived CDR1 and CDR2 are SEHNR and FQNEAQ (reference sequence). Here the CDR3 reads CASSRLTSAFPYNEQFF. Written as DNA, the CDR3 is TGTGCCAGCAGCCGATTGACTAGCGCGTTTCCCTACAATGAGCAGTTCTTC.

This clone was observed a handful of times. The chain recombines TRBV6-5 with TRBJ1-2; D ambiguous. The germline V and J ends were trimmed by 2 bases and 5 bases, with 9 bases remaining between them. CDR1 MNHEY and CDR2 SVGAGI come from the germline V gene. This CDR3 is built from 13 residues. The CDR3 nucleotides read TGTGCCAGCAGTTACAAAAGGGAGTATGGCTACACCTTC. It specifies CASSYKREYGYTF.

The chain joins TRBV7-3 to TRBJ2-5, with a possible D match to TRBD2 (6 bases). Trimming took off 5 bases at V and 6 bases at J, with 16 bases between the two ends. This CDR3 contains 14 residues. The V gene's germline CDR1 is SGHTA and CDR2 FQGTGA. The chain's CDR3 is CASSLGPGGQTQYF. Written as DNA, the CDR3 is TGTGCCAGCAGCCTCGGACCCGGAGGGCAGACCCAGTACTTC.

The CDR3 reads CASSLVGQLNQPQHF. DNA of the CDR3: TGTGCCAGCAGCCTGGTTGGGCAGTTAAATCAGCCCCAGCATTTT. The gene calls are TRBV4-2 and TRBJ1-5, with unresolved D. The CDR3 has 15 residues. Germline V gene lookup returns CDR1 LGHNA and CDR2 YNFKEQ. The V end lost 4 bases, the J end lost 4 bases, and 14 bases lay between the germline ends.

This chain links TRBV5-8 with TRBJ2-7; D is undetermined. The CDR3 consists of 14 residues. Looked up from germline, CDR1 is SGHTS and CDR2 is YDEGEE. V lost 0 bases and J lost 0, with 7 bases in between. Here the CDR3 reads CASSLGSDSYEQYF. Written as DNA, the CDR3 is TGTGCCAGCAGCTTGGGGAGCGACTCCTACGAGCAGTACTTC.